The next 21 T cell receptor beta chains were all read from a single sample in a study of T cells expressing NK-cell markers. TCRdb re-called the 5' RACE reads; every CDR3 protein appears as one record, without DNA. This listing includes hundreds of thousands of distinct CDR3 sequences. Source material: blood T cells: a sorted CD56 or NKG2C T cell subset, CD4+ or CD8+ T cells, or bulk PBMC T cells (not recorded which). These receptors were collected from a woman aged 18 to 75 in good health.

The chain's CDR3 is CASSLGSLNEQFF. The chain joins TRBV7-3 to TRBJ2-1. Germline loops: CDR1 SGHTA, CDR2 FQGTGA. CDR3 length equals 13 residues.

The chain joins TRBV20-1 to TRBJ2-1; no DNA is available, so the TRBD2 call from TCRdb remains unchecked. CDR3 length: 19 residues. Germline CDR1 and CDR2: DFQATT and SNEGSKA (reference sequence). The CDR3 here is CSARDPTSGGVLSYNEQFF.

The gene calls are TRBV5-6 and TRBJ2-1; TCRdb indicates TRBD2, and absent DNA this call remains unverified. The CDR3 runs 15 residues. The germline CDR1 and CDR2 sequences are SGHDT and YYEEEE. CDR3 in amino acids: CASSSDGPGGNEQFF.

This CDR3 reads CASSLRQGGIGELFF. This chain uses TRBV7-3 with TRBJ2-2; the D call from TCRdb, TRBD1, cannot be confirmed without DNA. Germline V gives CDR1 SGHTA, CDR2 FQGTGA. The CDR3 length is 15 residues.

The CDR3 reads CSARGGTSSYNEQFF. The chain couples TRBV20-1 to TRBJ2-1; the TCRdb call, TRBD2, lacks DNA for checking. Germline V gene sequence: CDR1 DFQATT, CDR2 SNEGSKA (reference sequence). The CDR3 is 15 residues long.

CDR3 protein: CASSLTPGGSGNTIYF. The chain carries TRBV12-3 or TRBV12-4 and TRBJ1-3; TCRdb designates TRBD1, a call that cannot be tested without DNA. The CDR3 loop spans 16 amino acids.

The chain recombines TRBV7-2 with TRBJ2-4; TCRdb returns TRBD2, unconfirmable since there is no DNA. Looked up from germline, CDR1 is SGHTA and CDR2 is FQGNSA. The CDR3 sequence is 17 residues long. CDR3 sequence: CASSLVRAGQNKNIQYF.

This chain links TRBV4-2 with TRBJ1-6; TCRdb outputs TRBD1, but without DNA this stays unchecked. Germline-derived CDR1 and CDR2 are LGHNA and YNFKEQ. This CDR3 spans 16 amino acids. The CDR3 region is CASSQDRDRVNSPLHF.

This CDR3 reads CATSDRSGATYNEQFF. The V call is TRBV24-1, the J call TRBJ2-1; checking the TCRdb D call of TRBD2 is not possible without DNA. The length of the CDR3 is 16 residues. Germline-derived CDR1 and CDR2 are KGHDR and SFDVKD.

This sequence joins TRBV6-6 and TRBJ2-7. The CDR3 has 13 residues. The germline V gene encodes CDR1 MNHNY and CDR2 SVGAGI (reference sequence). The CDR3 protein is CASSDGILGEQYF.

The chain is built from TRBV30 and TRBJ1-1; TCRdb's D gene call, TRBD1, goes unchecked for lack of DNA. From germline, CDR1 is GTSNPN and CDR2 SVGIG (reference sequence). This CDR3 is built from 14 residues. The CDR3 sequence is CAWINSRGLTEAFF.

The chain recombines TRBV25-1 with TRBJ1-4; without DNA, the TCRdb call of TRBD1 cannot be checked. The CDR3 is made up of 15 amino acids. Germline values: CDR1 MGHDK, CDR2 SYGVNS. The CDR3 loop is CASSPPTGTDEKLFF.

The gene calls are TRBV11-2 and TRBJ1-2; TCRdb proposes TRBD1, but this gene call is untestable without DNA. CDR3 length: 12 residues. Germline CDR1 SGHAT, CDR2 FQNNGV. This CDR3 reads CASKRTNYGYTF.

V usage is TRBV4-2 and J usage is TRBJ2-5; TCRdb returns TRBD2, unconfirmable since there is no DNA. Germline CDR1 reads LGHNA; CDR2 reads YNFKEQ. The CDR3 spans 19 residues. CDR3 residues: CASSQGPQETSGVQETQYF.

The rearrangement joins TRBV5-1 to TRBJ1-5; the D call from TCRdb, TRBD1, cannot be confirmed without DNA. There are 14 residues in the CDR3. The germline V gene has CDR1 SGHRS and CDR2 YFSETQ. The CDR3 is CASSLGQGAQPQHF. Using reference TRBV5-1 and TRBJ1-5 for the parts outside the CDR3, the full variable domain is KAGVTQTPRYLIKTRGQQVTLSCSPISGHRSVSWYQQTPGQGLQFLFEYFSETQRNKGNFPGRFSGRQFSNSRSEMNVSTLELGDSALYLCASSLGQGAQPQHFGDGTRLSIL.

The chain links TRBV7-6 to TRBJ1-1; TCRdb designates TRBD1, a call that cannot be tested without DNA. This CDR3 has 14 residues. The V gene's germline CDR1 is SGHVS and CDR2 FNYEAQ. The CDR3 sequence is CASSTSGAATEAFF.

The chain has TRBV13 and TRBJ2-7; TCRdb designates TRBD2, a call that cannot be tested without DNA. The V gene's germline CDR1 is PRHDT and CDR2 FYEKMQ (reference sequence). The CDR3 covers 13 residues. The CDR3 loop reads CASSPSRGYEQYF.

V usage is TRBV19 and J usage is TRBJ2-7; checking the TCRdb D call of TRBD1 is not possible without DNA. The CDR3 loop spans 14 amino acids. CDR1 LNHDA and CDR2 SQIVND come from the germline V gene (reference sequence). The CDR3 loop reads CASSARDRRYEQYF.

The chain joins TRBV24-1 to TRBJ2-2; TCRdb indicates TRBD1, and absent DNA this call remains unverified. Germline CDR1 reads KGHDR; CDR2 reads SFDVKD. The CDR3 covers 17 residues. The CDR3 region is CATSDRDRVGRTGELFF.

The rearrangement uses TRBV20-1 and TRBJ2-1; absent DNA, TCRdb's TRBD2 call cannot be checked. Per the germline V gene, CDR1 is DFQATT and CDR2 is SNEGSKA (reference sequence). The CDR3 contains 13 residues. Here the CDR3 reads CSARGASANEQFF.

The chain has TRBV18 and TRBJ1-1; lacking DNA, the TRBD1 call made by TCRdb goes unchecked. Germline CDR1 reads KGHSH; CDR2 reads LQKENI. The CDR3 length is 15 residues. The CDR3: CASSPPETVNTEAFF.